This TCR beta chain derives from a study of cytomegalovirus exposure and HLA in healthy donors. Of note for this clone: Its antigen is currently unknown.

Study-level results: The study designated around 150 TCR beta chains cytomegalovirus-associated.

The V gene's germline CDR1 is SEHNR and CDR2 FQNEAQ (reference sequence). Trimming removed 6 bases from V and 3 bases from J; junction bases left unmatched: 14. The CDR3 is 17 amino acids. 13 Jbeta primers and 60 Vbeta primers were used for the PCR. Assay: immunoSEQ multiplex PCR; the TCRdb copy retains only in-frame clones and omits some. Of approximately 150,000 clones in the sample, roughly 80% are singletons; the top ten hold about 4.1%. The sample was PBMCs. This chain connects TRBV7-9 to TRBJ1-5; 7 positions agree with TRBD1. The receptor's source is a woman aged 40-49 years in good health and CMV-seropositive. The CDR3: CASSPGQAGGSNQPQHF. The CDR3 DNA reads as TGTGCCAGCAGTCCAGGGCAGGCAGGGGGTTCCAATCAGCCCCAGCATTTT.